The TCR beta chain described here comes from a study of blood T cell repertoires in COVID-19. Across the study: Specimens from acute and convalescent COVID-19 originated in the United States, Italy and Spain. T cells, B-cell-depleted T cells, or PBMCs provided the cDNA or gDNA that served as material.

In the study's own analysis: Amplification of reference gene primers provided the estimated nucleated cell counts. Only in-frame clones appear in the TCRdb table, and some are missing; sequencing was by immunoSEQ multiplex PCR. That table supplies the V and J calls and clone size; D and trimming were determined from the DNA. The top ten hold 15% to 17% of the sample, which has about 83,000 clones, 65% to 85% seen once. V lost 3 bases, J lost 1 base, and 6 bases lay in between. Germline CDR1 is LGHDT and CDR2 is YNNKEL (reference sequence). The CDR3 extends over 13 amino acids. The sequencing sample was made of peripheral blood. The chain employs TRBV3-1 (or the pseudogene TRBV3-2) and TRBJ1-2; no reliable D call. The receptor was derived from a woman aged 80 or over with acute or convalescent COVID-19. The CDR3 DNA follows: TGTGCCAGCAGCCAGACAAATAACTATGGCTACACCTTC. As protein: CASSQTNNYGYTF.